A selection of T cell receptor beta chains follows, all from one sample in a study of cytomegalovirus exposure and HLA in healthy donors. Using immunoSEQ multiplex PCR, the repertoire was profiled, and TCRdb retains in-frame clones only, with some absent. The sample lists some 190,000 clones, just over 75% occurring once. The sequenced material came from PBMCs. Source of these receptors: a man aged 18 to 30 in good health and CMV-seronegative. Both conserved end residues are part of each CDR3. The D gene is left open where the match is weak. Some rows have no size entry. The others give once, few or many, or a class for an expanded clone.

size	D	J	V	DNA	CDR3
few	TRBD2	TRBJ2-3	TRBV7-2	TGTGCCAGCAGCTTACCTCCCCCCAGCGGGAGGGTCCGCACAGATACGCAGTATTTT	CASSLPPPSGRVRTDTQYF
-	TRBD2	TRBJ2-1	TRBV7-9	TGTGCCAGCAGCTTAGCGTCGCCTAGCGGGAGGTATGAGCAGTTCTTC	CASSLASPSGRYEQFF
-	TRBD1	TRBJ1-2	TRBV6-1	TGTGCCAGCAGTGACCGCGGAGGACAGGGCGTAATCTATGGCTACACCTTC	CASSDRGGQGVIYGYTF
-	-	TRBJ2-2	TRBV5-4	TGTGCCAGCAGCTCTAGACAGAGAGGTCACGGGGAGCTGTTTTTT	CASSSRQRGHGELFF
-	TRBD2	TRBJ2-3	TRBV4-3	TGCGCCAGCAGCCAAGATCGAGGCGGGGGGGGGCTTGTCACAGATACGCAGTATTTT	CASSQDRGGGGLVTDTQYF
-	TRBD1	TRBJ1-2	TRBV18	TGTGCCAGCTCACCCGGGACAGGCTATGGCTACACCTTC	CASSPGTGYGYTF
-	TRBD1	TRBJ2-7	TRBV10-1	TGCGCCAGCAGAAGCGGGACAGGGGATTTCTACGAGCAGTACTTC	CASRSGTGDFYEQYF
-	TRBD1	TRBJ1-4	TRBV7-7	TGTGCTAGCAGCTTAGGGCCAGGGGGTGATGAAAAACTGTTTTTT	CASSLGPGGDEKLFF
-	-	TRBJ1-3	TRBV5-6	TGTGCCAGCAGCCCTTCCCGGACAGCTGGAAACACCATATATTTT	CASSPSRTAGNTIYF
-	TRBD1	TRBJ1-1	TRBV19	TGTGCCAGTAGTACGCCGACAGGGGTGAACACTGAAGCTTTCTTT	CASSTPTGVNTEAFF
-	-	TRBJ2-7	TRBV7-2	TGTGCCAGCAGCTTAGGGCTCAGGGGACCCTACGAGCAGTACTTC	CASSLGLRGPYEQYF
-	TRBD2	TRBJ2-4	TRBV4-1	TGCGCCAGCAGCCAAATCCTGGACACTAGCGGCAAAAACATTCAGTACTTC	CASSQILDTSGKNIQYF
-	TRBD1	TRBJ2-7	TRBV4-2	TGTGCCAGCAGCGAGGGGACAGGGGGATCCTACGAGCAGTACTTC	CASSEGTGGSYEQYF
-	-	TRBJ2-5	TRBV6-6	TGTGCCAGCAGTTACAATCGGGATTTGGACCGGGCCCAGTACTTC	CASSYNRDLDRAQYF
few	-	TRBJ1-4	TRBV30	TGTGCCTGGAGGGGCCAGGGCTGGTTGTCTAATGAAAAACTGTTTTTT	CAWRGQGWLSNEKLFF
-	TRBD1	TRBJ1-4	TRBV15	TGTGCCACCAGCAGAAAGACAGGGTATAATGAAAAACTGTTTTTT	CATSRKTGYNEKLFF
-	TRBD2	TRBJ2-1	TRBV27	TGTGCCAGCAGTTTATCGAGGGGAAGGACTAGCGGACTCTACAATGAGCAGTTCTTC	CASSLSRGRTSGLYNEQFF
-	-	TRBJ2-4	TRBV27	TGTGCCAGCAGTCCTCTCACCGGGGGAAACATTCAGTACTTC	CASSPLTGGNIQYF
-	-	TRBJ2-7	TRBV6-1	TGTGCCAGCAATCACTACGAGCAGTACTTC	CASNHYEQYF
once	TRBD1	TRBJ2-7	TRBV5-1	TGCGCCAGCAGCCGGGACAGGTCCTACGAGCAGTACTTC	CASSRDRSYEQYF
-	TRBD1	TRBJ1-2	TRBV9	TGTGCCAGCAGCGGACAGGGATTCTACACCTTC	CASSGQGFYTF
-	-	TRBJ1-1	TRBV7-8	TGTGCCAGCAGCTTAGTCGAGGGCACCATGAAAGCTTTCTTT	CASSLVEGTMKAFF
few	TRBD1	TRBJ2-3	TRBV7-9	TGTGCCAGCAGCTCCCTCGGGACAGGGGGGACGGGTTTCACAGATACGCAGTATTTT	CASSSLGTGGTGFTDTQYF
-	TRBD1	TRBJ1-4	TRBV12-5	TGTGCTAGTGGTCCACGGACAGGAGAAAATGAAAAACTGTTTTTT	CASGPRTGENEKLFF
-	TRBD1	TRBJ1-1	TRBV2	TGTGCCAGATCCGGGACAGGGCCCATGAACACTGAAGCTTTCTTT	CARSGTGPMNTEAFF
-	TRBD1	TRBJ1-6	TRBV27	TGTGCCACCAAGGGGGGGACAGGGCCCGATTCACCCCTCCACTTT	CATKGGTGPDSPLHF
-	-	TRBJ2-7	TRBV6-1	TGTGCCAGCAGTGAAAGTCGCGGTGGGAGGGGGGTAACCTACGAGCAGTACTTC	CASSESRGGRGVTYEQYF
-	-	TRBJ2-6	TRBV4-3	TGCGCCAGCAGCCAAGAGACAGCGAGCGGGGCCAACGTCCTGACTTTC	CASSQETASGANVLTF
-	-	TRBJ2-2	TRBV7-9	TGTGCCAGCAGCATTAGACAGGGAGGCACCGGGGAGCTGTTTTTT	CASSIRQGGTGELFF
-	TRBD1	TRBJ1-6	TRBV6-1	TGTGCCAGCAGGACAGGGGGCCTCTCGGATTCACCCCTCCACTTT	CASRTGGLSDSPLHF
-	TRBD2	TRBJ2-7	TRBV6-1	TGTGCCAGCAGTGAAAGTGTTAGCGGGACCTACGAGCAGTACTTC	CASSESVSGTYEQYF
-	TRBD1	TRBJ2-7	TRBV19	TGTGCCAGTAGTATGGGGAGGACAGGGCGAGGCTACGAGCAGTACTTC	CASSMGRTGRGYEQYF
-	-	TRBJ2-6	TRBV30	TGTGCCTGGAGTGTACTCAACTCTGGGGCCAACGTCCTGACTTTC	CAWSVLNSGANVLTF
-	-	TRBJ1-1	TRBV4-3	TGCGCCAGCAGCCAGACAGGTCACACTGAAGCTTTCTTT	CASSQTGHTEAFF
-	TRBD1	TRBJ2-7	TRBV11-2	TGTGCCAGCAGCTCCGGGACAGGGGGCACCCAATCCTACGAGCAGTACTTC	CASSSGTGGTQSYEQYF
-	TRBD1	TRBJ2-1	TRBV2	TGTGCCAGCAGGCGGGACAGGGGGCTACTTGACTCCTACAATGAGCAGTTCTTC	CASRRDRGLLDSYNEQFF
once	TRBD1	TRBJ2-7	TRBV18	TGTGCCAGCTCTCGGGACAGCTCCTACGAGCAGTACTTC	CASSRDSSYEQYF
-	-	TRBJ2-5	TRBV5-1	TGCGCCAGCAGCTCCGTTTGGGCGACCCAAGAGACCCAGTACTTC	CASSSVWATQETQYF
-	TRBD1	TRBJ2-7	TRBV27	TGTGCCAGCAGTTTACGCCCGCCAGGGGGCTCCTACGAGCAGTACTTC	CASSLRPPGGSYEQYF
-	-	TRBJ2-1	TRBV7-6	TGTGCCAGCAGCTTAGTAGGGGGCAATGAGCAGTTCTTC	CASSLVGGNEQFF
-	TRBD1	TRBJ1-2	TRBV6-1	TGTGCCAGCAGTGAAGGGGTCAGGGGGCTCACGGGCTATGGCTACACCTTC	CASSEGVRGLTGYGYTF
-	TRBD1	TRBJ2-1	TRBV30	TGTGCCTGGACTCAGGGGGCGCCCTACAATGAGCAGTTCTTC	CAWTQGAPYNEQFF
-	-	TRBJ1-5	TRBV30	TGTGCCTGGAGTGTTGGCAGATCTTATAGCAATCAGCCCCAGCATTTT	CAWSVGRSYSNQPQHF
-	TRBD2	TRBJ2-3	TRBV9	TGTGCCAGCAGCGTAGTCCCGGCGGGGGGGCAAGATACGCAGTATTTT	CASSVVPAGGQDTQYF
-	-	TRBJ2-2	TRBV7-9	TGTGCCAGCAGCTTAGGCCGAGCCGCGAACACCGGGGAGCTGTTTTTT	CASSLGRAANTGELFF
-	TRBD2	TRBJ2-3	TRBV4-2	TGTGCCAGCAGCCTCACCAGGGAGGGAGACACGCAGTATTTT	CASSLTREGDTQYF